This T cell receptor (beta chain) came from a study of blood T cell repertoires in COVID-19. At the level of the study: Specimens from acute and convalescent COVID-19 originated in the United States, Italy and Spain. Sources were T cells, B-cell-depleted T cells, or PBMCs; the material itself was cDNA or gDNA.

Patients at the Seattle site were enrolled during active infection and followed longitudinally. TCRdb's table, derived via immunoSEQ multiplex PCR, lists solely in-frame clones and lacks some. The sample yields some 180,000 clones, roughly three quarters seen once. The sample comprised peripheral blood. The receptor comes from a woman in her thirties or forties with COVID-19, enrolled during active disease.

The CDR3 loop is CASSGIMRDGDTQYF. CDR3 bases: TGTGCCAGCAGTGGTATCATGAGGGATGGAGATACGCAGTATTTT. The V call is TRBV27, the J call TRBJ2-3; D is perhaps TRBD2 (5 bases). Germline V gene data show CDR1 as MNHEY and CDR2 as SMNVEV (reference sequence). The CDR3 covers 15 residues. V was trimmed by 5 bases and J by 5 bases, leaving 17 bases between them.